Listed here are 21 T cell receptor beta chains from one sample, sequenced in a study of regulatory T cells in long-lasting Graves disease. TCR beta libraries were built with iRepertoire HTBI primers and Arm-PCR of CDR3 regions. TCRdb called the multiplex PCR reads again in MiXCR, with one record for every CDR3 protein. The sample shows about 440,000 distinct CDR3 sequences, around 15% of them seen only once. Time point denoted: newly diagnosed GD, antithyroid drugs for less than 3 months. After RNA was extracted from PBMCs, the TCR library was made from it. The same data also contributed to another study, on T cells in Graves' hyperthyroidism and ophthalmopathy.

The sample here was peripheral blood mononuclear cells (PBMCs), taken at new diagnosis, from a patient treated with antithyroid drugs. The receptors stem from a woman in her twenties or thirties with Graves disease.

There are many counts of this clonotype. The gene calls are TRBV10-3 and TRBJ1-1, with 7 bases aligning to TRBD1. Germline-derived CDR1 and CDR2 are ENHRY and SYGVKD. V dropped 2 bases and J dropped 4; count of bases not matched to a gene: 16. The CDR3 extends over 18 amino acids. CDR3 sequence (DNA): TGTGCCATCAGTGAGAGGGGGCCCCGAACAGGTTCCCTCACTGAAGCTTTCTTT. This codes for CAISERGPRTGSLTEAFF.

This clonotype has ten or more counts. This chain's CDR3 is CASSPDRNQETQYF. The CDR3 nucleotides are TGTGCCAGCAGTCCCGACAGGAACCAAGAGACCCAGTACTTC. The chain couples TRBV2 to TRBJ2-5, with D tentatively TRBD1 (6 bases). CDR1 SNHLY and CDR2 FYNNEI come from the germline V gene. The CDR3 totals 14 residues. Between the trimmed V and J ends, which lost 5 bases and 0 bases, there was a span of 10 bases. Using reference TRBV2 and TRBJ2-5 for the parts outside the CDR3, the full variable domain is EPEVTQTPSHQVTQMGQEVILRCVPISNHLYFYWYRQILGQKVEFLVSFYNNEISEKSEIFDDQFSVERPDGSNFTLKIRSTKLEDSAMYFCASSPDRNQETQYFGPGTRLLVL.

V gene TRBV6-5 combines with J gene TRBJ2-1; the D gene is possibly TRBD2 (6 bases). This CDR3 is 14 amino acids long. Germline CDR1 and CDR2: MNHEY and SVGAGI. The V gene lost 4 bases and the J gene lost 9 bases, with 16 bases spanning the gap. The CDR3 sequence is CASSSMTRMVEQFF. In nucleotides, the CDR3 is TGTGCCAGCAGTTCCATGACTAGAATGGTTGAGCAGTTCTTC.

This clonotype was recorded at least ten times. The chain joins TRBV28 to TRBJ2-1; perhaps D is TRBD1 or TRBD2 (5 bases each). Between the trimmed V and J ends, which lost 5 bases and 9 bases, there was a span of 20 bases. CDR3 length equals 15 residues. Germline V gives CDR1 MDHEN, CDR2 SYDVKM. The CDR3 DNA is TGTGCCAGCAGTATAAGGGACGTAAAAGGTTGTGAGCAGTTCTTC. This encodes CASSIRDVKGCEQFF.

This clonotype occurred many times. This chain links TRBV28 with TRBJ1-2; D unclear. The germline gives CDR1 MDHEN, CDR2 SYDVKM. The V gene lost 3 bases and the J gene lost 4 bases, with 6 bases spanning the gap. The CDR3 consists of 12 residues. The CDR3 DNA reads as TGTGCCAGCAGTTTCTATACCTATGGCTACACCTTC. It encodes CASSFYTYGYTF.

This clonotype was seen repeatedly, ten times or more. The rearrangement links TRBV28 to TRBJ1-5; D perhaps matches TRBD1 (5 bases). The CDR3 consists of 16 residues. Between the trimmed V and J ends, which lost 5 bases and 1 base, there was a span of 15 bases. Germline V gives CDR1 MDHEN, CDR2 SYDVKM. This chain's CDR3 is CASSPPGPLSNQPQHF. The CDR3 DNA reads TGTGCCAGCAGTCCTCCGGGACCCTTAAGCAATCAGCCCCAGCATTTT.

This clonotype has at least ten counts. As DNA, the CDR3 is TGTGCCAGCCAAGGGACACAACAAGAGACCCAGTACTTC. Its protein product is CASQGTQQETQYF. The V and J genes are TRBV18 and TRBJ2-5, with a weak D call TRBD1 (6 bases). Germline V gene data show CDR1 as KGHSH and CDR2 as LQKENI. The V end lost 8 bases, the J end lost 2 bases, and 12 bases lay between the germline ends. This CDR3 region has 13 residues.

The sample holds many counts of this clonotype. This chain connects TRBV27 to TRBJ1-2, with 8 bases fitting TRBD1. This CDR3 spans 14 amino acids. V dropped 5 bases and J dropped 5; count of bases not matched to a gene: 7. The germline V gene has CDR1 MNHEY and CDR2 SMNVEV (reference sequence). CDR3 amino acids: CASSPPGGAYGYTF. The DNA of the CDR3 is TGTGCCAGCAGTCCCCCAGGGGGCGCATATGGCTACACCTTC.

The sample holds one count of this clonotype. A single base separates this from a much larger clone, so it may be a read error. For the CDR3, the DNA is TGTGCCAGCAGTGAGGACCTGTACAATGAGCAGTTCTTC. Encoded protein: CASSEDLYNEQFF. The gene calls are TRBV6-1 and TRBJ2-1; no clear D gene. The V end lost 3 bases, the J end lost 4 bases, and 7 bases lay between the germline ends. The germline V gene encodes CDR1 MNHNS and CDR2 SASEGT. The CDR3 is 13 residues long.

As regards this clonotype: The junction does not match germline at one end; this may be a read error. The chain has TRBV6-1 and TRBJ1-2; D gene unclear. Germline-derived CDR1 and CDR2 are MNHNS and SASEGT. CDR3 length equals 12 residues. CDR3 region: CASSINMDGYIF. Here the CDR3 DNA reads TGTGCCAGCAGTATCAACATGGATGGCTACATCTTC.

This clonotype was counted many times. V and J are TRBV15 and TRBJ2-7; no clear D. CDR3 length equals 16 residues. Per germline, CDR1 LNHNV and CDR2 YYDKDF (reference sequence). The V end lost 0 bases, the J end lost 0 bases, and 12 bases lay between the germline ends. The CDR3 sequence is CATSRDKTRYSYEQYF. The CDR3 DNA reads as TGTGCCACCAGCAGAGATAAAACCCGCTACTCCTACGAGCAGTACTTC.

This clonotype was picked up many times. The CDR3, as DNA: TGTGCCAGCAGCTCCCTCGGTCGGTTGCAGTTCTTC. It encodes CASSSLGRLQFF. The V call is TRBV12-3 or TRBV12-4, the J call TRBJ2-1; D remains unclear. The CDR3 has 12 amino acids. V lost 6 bases to trimming and J lost 12 bases, with 15 bases between them.

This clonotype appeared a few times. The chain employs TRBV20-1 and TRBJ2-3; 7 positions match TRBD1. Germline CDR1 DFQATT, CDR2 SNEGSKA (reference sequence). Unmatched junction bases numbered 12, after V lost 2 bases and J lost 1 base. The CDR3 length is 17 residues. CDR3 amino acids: CSARTQTGDIRTDTQYF. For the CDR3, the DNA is TGCAGTGCTAGAACCCAAACAGGGGATATCCGCACAGATACGCAGTATTTT.

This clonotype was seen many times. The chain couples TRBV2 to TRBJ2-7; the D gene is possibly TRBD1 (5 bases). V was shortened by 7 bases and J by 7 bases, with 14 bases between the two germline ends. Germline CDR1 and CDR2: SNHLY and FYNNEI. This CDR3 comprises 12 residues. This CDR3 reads CASKRGSEEQYF. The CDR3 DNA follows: TGTGCCAGCAAAAGGGGATCTGAAGAGCAGTACTTC.

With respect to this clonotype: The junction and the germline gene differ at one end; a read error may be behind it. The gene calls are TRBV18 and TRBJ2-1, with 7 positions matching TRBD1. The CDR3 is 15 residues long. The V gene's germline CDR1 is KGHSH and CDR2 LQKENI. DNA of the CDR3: TGTGTCAGCTCAGACAGGGCACTGGGGGCCAATGAGCAGTTCTTC. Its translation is CVSSDRALGANEQFF.

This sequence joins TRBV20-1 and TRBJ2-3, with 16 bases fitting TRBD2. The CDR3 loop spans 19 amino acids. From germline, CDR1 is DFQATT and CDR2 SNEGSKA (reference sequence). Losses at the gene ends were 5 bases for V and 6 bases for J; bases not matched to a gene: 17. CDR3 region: CSAPNLPGTSGRAGDTQYF. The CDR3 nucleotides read TGCAGTGCTCCAAACCTACCCGGGACTAGCGGGAGGGCCGGGGATACGCAGTATTTT.

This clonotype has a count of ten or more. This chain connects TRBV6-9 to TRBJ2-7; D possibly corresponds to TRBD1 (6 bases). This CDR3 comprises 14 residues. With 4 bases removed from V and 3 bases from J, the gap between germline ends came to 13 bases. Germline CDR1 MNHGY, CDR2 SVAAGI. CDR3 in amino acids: CASSFAGEHYEQYF. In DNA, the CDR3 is TGTGCCAGCAGTTTTGCAGGGGAACACTACGAGCAGTACTTC.

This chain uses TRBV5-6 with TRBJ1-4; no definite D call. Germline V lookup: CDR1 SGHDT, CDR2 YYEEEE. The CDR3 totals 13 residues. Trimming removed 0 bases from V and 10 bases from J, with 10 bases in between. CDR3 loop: CASSLEGSGKLFF. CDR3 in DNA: TGTGCCAGCAGCTTGGAAGGGTCCGGAAAACTGTTTTTT.

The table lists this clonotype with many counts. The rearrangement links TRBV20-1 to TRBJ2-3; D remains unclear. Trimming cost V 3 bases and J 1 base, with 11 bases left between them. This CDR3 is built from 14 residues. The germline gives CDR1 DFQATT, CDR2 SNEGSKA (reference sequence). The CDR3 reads CSARAIKRTDTQYF. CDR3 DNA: TGCAGTGCTAGGGCCATAAAACGCACAGATACGCAGTATTTT.

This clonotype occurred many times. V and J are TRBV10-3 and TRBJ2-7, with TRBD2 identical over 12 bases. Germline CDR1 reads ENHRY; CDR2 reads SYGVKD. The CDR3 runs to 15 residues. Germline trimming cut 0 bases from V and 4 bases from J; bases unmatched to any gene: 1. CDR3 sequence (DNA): TGTGCCATCAGTGAGTCGACTAGCGGGAGTTACGAGCAGTACTTC. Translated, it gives CAISESTSGSYEQYF.

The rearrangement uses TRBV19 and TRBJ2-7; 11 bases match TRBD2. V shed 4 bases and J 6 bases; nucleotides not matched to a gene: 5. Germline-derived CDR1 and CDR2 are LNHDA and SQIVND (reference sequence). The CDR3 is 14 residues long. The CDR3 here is CASSTLAGVGEQYF. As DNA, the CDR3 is TGTGCCAGTAGTACACTAGCGGGAGTCGGCGAGCAGTACTTC.